The 24 T cell receptor beta chains presented below share a single source sample, sequenced in a study of cytomegalovirus exposure and HLA in healthy donors. Primers included in the PCR were 60 Vbeta and 13 Jbeta primers. Assay: immunoSEQ multiplex PCR; the TCRdb copy retains only in-frame clones and omits some. Seen here are under 250,000 clones, around 77% observed once, and the top ten hold less than 3.5%. The material sequenced was PBMCs. The receptors derive from a woman under 40 in good health and CMV-seronegative.

The rearrangement joins TRBV10-2 to TRBJ2-7; 8 bases are a match to TRBD2. CDR3 length: 14 amino acids. V shed 3 bases and J 5 bases; nucleotides not matched to a gene: 6. Germline assignment: CDR1 WSHSY and CDR2 SAAADI. CDR3 sequence: CASSDQRELHEQYF. CDR3 nucleotide sequence: TGCGCCAGCAGTGACCAGCGGGAGCTCCACGAGCAGTACTTC.

This clone was observed a few times. Other DNA sequences in the sample encode the same CDR3. V is TRBV28 and J is TRBJ1-2; D is ambiguous. V lost 2 bases to trimming and J lost 5 bases, with 6 bases between them. The CDR3 totals 12 residues. Per the germline V gene, CDR1 is MDHEN and CDR2 is SYDVKM. The CDR3, as DNA: TGTGCCAGCAGTTTACGGTTATATGGCTACACCTTC. This sequence encodes CASSLRLYGYTF.

This chain connects TRBV7-8 to TRBJ1-5; the D is unclear. CDR3 length equals 15 residues. Between the trimmed V and J ends, which lost 0 bases and 6 bases, there was a span of 12 bases. From germline, CDR1 is SGHVS and CDR2 FQNEAQ. CDR3 amino acids: CASSLALYFRQPQHF. The DNA for the CDR3 is TGTGCCAGCAGCTTAGCTTTGTATTTTCGTCAGCCCCAGCATTTT.

V usage is TRBV7-2 and J usage is TRBJ2-3; 11 bases are a match to TRBD2. Germline-derived CDR1 and CDR2 are SGHTA and FQGNSA. V dropped 5 bases and J dropped 5; count of bases not matched to a gene: 3. This CDR3 has 14 residues. This chain's CDR3 is CASSLGTSGDTQYF. The DNA of the CDR3 is TGTGCCAGCAGCCTCGGGACTAGCGGAGATACGCAGTATTTT.

V is TRBV2 and J is TRBJ1-1; 7 bases are shared with TRBD1. The germline gives CDR1 SNHLY, CDR2 FYNNEI. This CDR3 is 13 amino acids long. The trim removed 6 bases at V and 8 bases at J, leaving 9 bases unmatched. CDR3 protein: CASSGPSGQEAFF. CDR3 nucleotides: TGTGCCAGCAGCGGACCGTCGGGACAGGAAGCTTTCTTT.

The chain employs TRBV5-8 and TRBJ1-2; 7 bases align to TRBD1. Per the germline V gene, CDR1 is SGHTS and CDR2 is YDEGEE. V trimming: 4 bases; J trimming: 6 bases; junction bases outside the gene matches: 15. CDR3 length: 16 amino acids. CDR3 residues: CASSLHIARGGDGYTF. As DNA, the CDR3 is TGTGCCAGCAGCCTTCACATCGCCCGAGGGGGCGATGGCTACACCTTC.

A few counts support this clone. This chain uses TRBV7-6 with TRBJ1-1, with D perhaps TRBD1 (5 bases). Germline CDR1 reads SGHVS; CDR2 reads FNYEAQ. Trimming stripped 6 bases from V and 1 base from J, with 27 bases between. This CDR3 spans 19 amino acids. DNA for the CDR3: TGTGCCAGCAGTCTAAGGCCCCCCCCCTCCCAGGGCCAGAACACTGAAGCTTTCTTT. It translates to CASSLRPPPSQGQNTEAFF.

The rearrangement links TRBV6-5 to TRBJ1-2; TRBD1 might be the D (5 bases). Trimming left V 7 bases short and J 7 bases short, with 16 bases between. Germline loops: CDR1 MNHEY, CDR2 SVGAGI. This CDR3 region has 13 residues. CDR3 DNA: TGTGCCAGCACCTACGGGCTGGGGGGTGGCTACACCTTC. Its translation: CASTYGLGGGYTF.

V gene TRBV5-8 combines with J gene TRBJ2-7; 8 bases map to TRBD1. The CDR3 consists of 17 residues. Germline assignment: CDR1 SGHTS and CDR2 YDEGEE. V was clipped by 6 bases and J by 4 bases; unmatched bases: 18. CDR3 bases: TGTGCCAGCACCTATGACAGGGGATGGATTTATGGATACGAGCAGTACTTC. It is translated as CASTYDRGWIYGYEQYF.

The chain is built from TRBV19 and TRBJ1-2, with D unresolved. CDR3 length: 14 amino acids. CDR1 LNHDA and CDR2 SQIVND come from the germline V gene (reference sequence). The V end lost 2 bases, the J end lost 6 bases, and 13 bases lay between the germline ends. The CDR3 region is CASSIIDRENGYTF. The CDR3 DNA reads TGTGCCAGTAGTATAATCGACCGGGAAAATGGCTACACCTTC.

This rearrangement joins TRBV2 to TRBJ1-1; TRBD1 might be the D (5 bases). The V end was cut by 4 bases, the J end by 5 bases, with 11 bases between. This CDR3 has 13 amino acids. From germline, CDR1 is SNHLY and CDR2 FYNNEI. This CDR3 reads CASSGGAGTEAFF. CDR3 DNA sequence: TGTGCCAGCAGTGGGGGCGCGGGGACTGAAGCTTTCTTT.

The chain employs TRBV27 and TRBJ2-7, with TRBD1 identical over 9 bases. This CDR3 region has 17 residues. Germline V gives CDR1 MNHEY, CDR2 SMNVEV (reference sequence). V lost 5 bases to trimming and J lost 3 bases; unmatched junction nucleotides: 14. CDR3 bases: TGTGCCAGCAGTCGACCCTACCACAGGGGGCGCGGCTACGAGCAGTACTTC. Protein product: CASSRPYHRGRGYEQYF.

This clone was seen a single time. The chain couples TRBV9 to TRBJ2-5; TRBD2 matches at 8 bases. The ends lost 2 bases at V and 5 bases at J; junction bases unmatched: 8. Germline values: CDR1 SGDLS, CDR2 YYNGEE. The CDR3 runs to 15 residues. CDR3 region: CASSVGGSGVETQYF. The CDR3 DNA reads TGTGCCAGCAGCGTGGGGGGTAGCGGGGTGGAGACCCAGTACTTC.

The rearrangement links TRBV5-1 to TRBJ1-1, with a tentative D call TRBD1 (5 bases). This CDR3 has 17 amino acids. Germline V gene lookup returns CDR1 SGHRS and CDR2 YFSETQ. Trimming shortened V by 0 bases and J by 1 base, and 16 bases separated the two germline ends. The CDR3 nucleotides are TGCGCCAGCAGCTTGGCCGGGCAGGGTCGACGGAACACTGAAGCTTTCTTT. Translated, it gives CASSLAGQGRRNTEAFF. Full variable domain (rest looked up from reference TRBV5-1 and TRBJ1-1): KAGVTQTPRYLIKTRGQQVTLSCSPISGHRSVSWYQQTPGQGLQFLFEYFSETQRNKGNFPGRFSGRQFSNSRSEMNVSTLELGDSALYLCASSLAGQGRRNTEAFFGQGTRLTVV.

In DNA, the CDR3 is TGCGCCAGCAGCCCCCGGCCCGGACTAGCGAGTAGGGAGACCCAGTACTTC. Its protein is CASSPRPGLASRETQYF. The chain employs TRBV5-1 and TRBJ2-5, with 9 positions matching TRBD2. The V segment lost 4 bases and the J segment 5 bases; nucleotides outside the gene matches: 15. Germline V gene data show CDR1 as SGHRS and CDR2 as YFSETQ. The CDR3 has 17 amino acids.

This chain links TRBV27 with TRBJ1-1; D gene ambiguous. Trimming removed 3 bases at V and 5 bases at J, with 16 bases between. The CDR3 covers 15 residues. Germline CDR1 is MNHEY and CDR2 is SMNVEV (reference sequence). CDR3 nucleotides: TGTGCCAGCAGTTTGGTTTCTGGAGGGAAGACTGAAGCTTTCTTT. Translating gives CASSLVSGGKTEAFF.

This clone appeared a single time. The rearrangement joins TRBV5-1 to TRBJ1-6; the D is unclear. V was shortened by 2 bases and J by 9 bases, with 12 bases between the two germline ends. Germline V CDR1 and CDR2: SGHRS, YFSETQ. This CDR3 region has 14 residues. This chain's CDR3 is CASSFDKYVSPLHF. DNA of the CDR3: TGCGCCAGCAGCTTCGACAAGTACGTTTCACCCCTCCACTTT.

V gene TRBV5-1 combines with J gene TRBJ2-1; 9 bases match TRBD2. The V gene's germline CDR1 is SGHRS and CDR2 YFSETQ. Unmatched junction bases numbered 5, after V lost 1 base and J lost 6 bases. This CDR3 is built from 15 residues. In nucleotides, the CDR3 is TGCGCCAGCAGCTTGTGGGGTAGCGGGGGCAATGAGCAGTTCTTC. Translated: CASSLWGSGGNEQFF.

The chain is built from TRBV10-3 and TRBJ2-7; 7 nucleotides line up with TRBD1. This CDR3 has 14 amino acids. V was pared by 6 bases and J by 1 base, with 6 bases of the junction left unmatched. Germline V lookup: CDR1 ENHRY, CDR2 SYGVKD. CDR3 in amino acids: CAIRGTDVSYEQYF. CDR3 coding DNA: TGTGCCATCAGGGGGACAGATGTATCCTACGAGCAGTACTTC.

This clone was counted between two and nine times. The chain carries TRBV18 and TRBJ1-2, with unresolved D. Germline assignment: CDR1 KGHSH and CDR2 LQKENI. The germline V and J ends were trimmed by 4 bases and 8 bases, with 14 bases remaining between them. The CDR3 extends over 13 amino acids. CDR3 sequence: CASSHGVGEGYTF. The CDR3 coding sequence is TGTGCCAGCTCACACGGAGTCGGGGAAGGCTACACCTTC.

This chain connects TRBV9 to TRBJ2-1, with D perhaps matching TRBD2 (6 bases). The CDR3 sequence is 17 residues long. Germline values: CDR1 SGDLS, CDR2 YYNGEE. Trimming removed 4 bases at V and 0 bases at J, with 17 bases between. The CDR3 reads CASSSRLGSSSYNEQFF. For the CDR3, the DNA is TGTGCCAGCAGCTCGAGACTAGGGAGTAGCTCCTACAATGAGCAGTTCTTC.

The J gene is TRBJ2-2, the V gene TRBV2; 9 positions agree with TRBD1. There are 15 residues in the CDR3. Looked up from germline, CDR1 is SNHLY and CDR2 is FYNNEI. V was clipped by 5 bases and J by 3 bases; unmatched bases: 4. CDR3 sequence reads: CASSIQGADTGELFF. CDR3 sequence (DNA): TGTGCCAGCAGTATACAGGGGGCAGACACCGGGGAGCTGTTTTTT.

The chain joins TRBV5-1 to TRBJ2-3; the match to TRBD2 covers 13 bases. The germline gives CDR1 SGHRS, CDR2 YFSETQ. The CDR3 covers 16 residues. V dropped 0 bases and J dropped 4; count of bases not matched to a gene: 2. The CDR3 loop is CASSLGTSGSSDTQYF. The CDR3 DNA sequence: TGCGCCAGCAGCTTGGGGACTAGCGGGAGCTCAGATACGCAGTATTTT.

This chain uses TRBV19 with TRBJ1-5; D not certain. The CDR3 length is 15 residues. Trimming shortened V by 2 bases and J by 3 bases, and 11 bases separated the two germline ends. CDR1 is LNHDA and CDR2 is SQIVND in the germline V gene (reference sequence). Written as DNA, the CDR3 is TGTGCCAGTAGTATATTCGTGAGTCACAATCAGCCCCAGCATTTT. Residues: CASSIFVSHNQPQHF. The full variable domain, rest sourced from reference TRBV19 and TRBJ1-5, is DGGITQSPKYLFRKEGQNVTLSCEQNLNHDAMYWYRQDPGQGLRLIYYSQIVNDFQKGDIAEGYSVSREKKESFPLTVTSAQKNPTAFYLCASSIFVSHNQPQHFGDGTRLSIL.